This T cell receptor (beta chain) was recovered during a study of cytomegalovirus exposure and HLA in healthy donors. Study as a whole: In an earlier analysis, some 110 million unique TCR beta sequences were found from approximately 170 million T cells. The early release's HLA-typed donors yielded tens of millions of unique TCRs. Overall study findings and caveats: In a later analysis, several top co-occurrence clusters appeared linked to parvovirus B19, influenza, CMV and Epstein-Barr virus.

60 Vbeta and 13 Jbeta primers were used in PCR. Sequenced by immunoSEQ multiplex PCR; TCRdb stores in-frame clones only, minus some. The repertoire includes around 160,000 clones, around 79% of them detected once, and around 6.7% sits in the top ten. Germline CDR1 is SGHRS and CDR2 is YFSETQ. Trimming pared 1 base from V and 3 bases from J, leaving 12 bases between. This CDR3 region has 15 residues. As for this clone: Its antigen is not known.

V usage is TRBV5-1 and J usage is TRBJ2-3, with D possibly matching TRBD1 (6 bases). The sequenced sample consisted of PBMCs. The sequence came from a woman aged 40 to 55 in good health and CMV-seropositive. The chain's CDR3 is CASSLTGFWTDTQYF. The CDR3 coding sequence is TGCGCCAGCAGCTTGACAGGGTTTTGGACAGATACGCAGTATTTT.